This is a list of T cell receptor beta chains from one sample in a study of shared clonotypes between healthy human individuals. Only in-frame clones appear in the TCRdb table, and some are missing; sequencing was by immunoSEQ multiplex PCR. The table lists 950,000 to 1,100,000 clones, approximately 80% of them singletons. The sequenced material came from memory CD4+ T cells from PBMCs. The receptors were gathered from a man younger than 30 in good health. Some clones in this sample may be carry-over from other donors' samples. CDR3s include the opening cysteine and the closing phenylalanine or tryptophan. D genes are given only for firm matches. The size field is filled for only some rows; it gives once, few, many or a size class.

D gene,clone size,J gene,V gene,CDR3 length,CDR3 DNA,CDR3 protein
NA,few,TRBJ1-1,TRBV11-2,14,TGTGCCAGCAGCTTACTAGGGGGGCACACTGAAGCTTTCTTT,CASSLLGGHTEAFF
NA,NA,TRBJ1-1,TRBV6-1,14,TGTGCCAGCAGTGAAGGGCAGGTTAAGACTGAAGCTTTCTTT,CASSEGQVKTEAFF
TRBD1,once,TRBJ1-2,TRBV30,13,TGTGCCTGGAGTGAACAGGGGGCTCGAGGCTACACCTTC,CAWSEQGARGYTF
NA,NA,TRBJ2-5,TRBV7-9,14,TGTGCCAGCCGACGGTCAGGGAACCAAGAGACCCAGTACTTC,CASRRSGNQETQYF
TRBD1,few,TRBJ1-1,TRBV18,15,TGTGCCAGCTCAACCTCGACAGGGGGGCTTGCTGAAGCTTTCTTT,CASSTSTGGLAEAFF
TRBD1,NA,TRBJ1-5,TRBV25-1,13,TGTGCCAGCAGTGGACAGGGGAGTCAGCCCCAGCATTTT,CASSGQGSQPQHF
TRBD1,NA,TRBJ2-1,TRBV6-4,15,TGTGCCAGCAGTCGAAACCCGGGACAGAACAATGAGCAGTTCTTC,CASSRNPGQNNEQFF
TRBD1,many,TRBJ2-4,TRBV4-1,15,TGCGCCAGCAGCCAGTTCCGGGACAGACAAAACATTCAGTACTTC,CASSQFRDRQNIQYF
NA,NA,TRBJ1-1,TRBV6-4,13,TGTGCCAGCAGTGACAGGGGCGGCACTGAAGCTTTCTTT,CASSDRGGTEAFF
TRBD2,NA,TRBJ2-1,TRBV11-2,14,TGTGCCAGCAGCCTCGCTAGCGGGAACAATGAGCAGTTCTTC,CASSLASGNNEQFF
TRBD2,NA,TRBJ2-1,TRBV7-3,16,TGTGCCAGCAGCTTAAGGGCTAGCGGATCCTACAATGAGCAGTTCTTC,CASSLRASGSYNEQFF
NA,NA,TRBJ1-2,TRBV7-3,14,TGTGCCAGCAGCCGCGACAGGACTAACTATGGCTACACCTTC,CASSRDRTNYGYTF
NA,NA,TRBJ2-1,TRBV7-3,14,TGTGCCAGCAGCTTAAATAGTGGGGGCGGTGAGCAGTTCTTC,CASSLNSGGGEQFF
TRBD2,once,TRBJ2-1,TRBV10-3,15,TGTGCCATCAGTATAGCGGGAGGCCAGTACAATGAGCAGTTCTTC,CAISIAGGQYNEQFF
TRBD1,many,TRBJ1-1,TRBV30,15,TGTGCCTGGAGTACTACGGGACAGTTGAACACTGAAGCTTTCTTT,CAWSTTGQLNTEAFF
NA,NA,TRBJ1-5,TRBV9,13,TGTGCCAGCAGCGTAGACCTAAATCAGCCCCAGCATTTT,CASSVDLNQPQHF
TRBD1,NA,TRBJ2-5,TRBV10-3,15,TGTGCCATCAGTGCAGATCGACAGGGACGAGAGACCCAGTACTTC,CAISADRQGRETQYF
NA,NA,TRBJ1-3,TRBV28,14,TGTGCCAGCAGTACCCCGGGATTTCGAAACACCATATATTTT,CASSTPGFRNTIYF
TRBD1,NA,TRBJ2-3,TRBV7-3,15,TGTGCCAGCAGCTCAATGGACAGGGTCACAGATACGCAGTATTTT,CASSSMDRVTDTQYF
TRBD2,NA,TRBJ2-2,TRBV5-1,18,TGCGCCAGCAGTTTCTCTTTTAGGAGCGGGAGTTTCATCGGGGAGCTGTTTTTT,CASSFSFRSGSFIGELFF
NA,few,TRBJ1-2,TRBV2,13,TGTGCCAGCATCCCCCGGGAATCTTATGGCTACACCTTC,CASIPRESYGYTF
NA,NA,TRBJ2-4,TRBV28,15,TGTGCCAGCCGCCCTGGGGGCGGGCCGAAAAACATTCAGTACTTC,CASRPGGGPKNIQYF
NA,NA,TRBJ1-4,TRBV28,16,TGTGCCAGCAGACCGTCCGGGGGATTTCTTAATGAAAAACTGTTTTTT,CASRPSGGFLNEKLFF
TRBD1,NA,TRBJ2-2,TRBV18,16,TGTGCCAGCACACCTCCGACAGGGGGTTACACCGGGGAGCTGTTTTTT,CASTPPTGGYTGELFF
NA,NA,TRBJ1-2,TRBV6-1,13,TGTGCCAGCAGTGATGCAGGGTGGTATGGCTACACCTTC,CASSDAGWYGYTF
NA,NA,TRBJ2-5,TRBV5-1,13,TGCGCCAGCAGCTTCAGTAGGGGCGAGACCCAGTACTTC,CASSFSRGETQYF
NA,NA,TRBJ2-2,TRBV18,16,TGTGCCAGCTCACCGTGGCAGGGAACGAACACCGGGGAGCTGTTTTTT,CASSPWQGTNTGELFF
NA,NA,TRBJ2-5,TRBV2,13,TGTGCCAGCAGCCCTCGGGGCCGGGAGACCCAGTACTTC,CASSPRGRETQYF
TRBD1,NA,TRBJ2-3,TRBV15,18,TGTGCCACCAGCTCCCCCCCGGGACAGGGAGGAGCGGCAGATACGCAGTATTTT,CATSSPPGQGGAADTQYF
NA,NA,TRBJ2-1,TRBV4-1,16,TGCGCCAGCAGCCAAGATGACGCTCGGGGTGTAAATGAGCAGTTCTTC,CASSQDDARGVNEQFF
NA,NA,TRBJ1-2,TRBV28,13,TGTGCCAGCAGAGTTACGAAGACAGATGGCTACACCTTC,CASRVTKTDGYTF
TRBD2,NA,TRBJ2-1,TRBV11-3,15,TGTGCCAGCAGCCGGGGGGTAGGAGAGTACAATGAGCAGTTCTTC,CASSRGVGEYNEQFF
NA,NA,TRBJ1-1,TRBV7-9,16,TGTGCCAGCAGCTGGACCGGGAAGGGGCAAGGCACTGAAGCTTTCTTT,CASSWTGKGQGTEAFF
NA,NA,TRBJ2-5,TRBV5-1,13,TGCGCCAGCAGCTCTGACAGACCCGAGACCCAGTACTTC,CASSSDRPETQYF
TRBD1,NA,TRBJ2-1,TRBV9,16,TGTGCCAGCAGCGTAGTGGGGGACAGGGCCTACAATGAGCAGTTCTTC,CASSVVGDRAYNEQFF
TRBD2,NA,TRBJ2-7,TRBV10-3,16,TGTGCCATCAGTGAGTCCCCAATGGGGGAGGGGTACGAGCAGTACTTC,CAISESPMGEGYEQYF
NA,NA,TRBJ2-7,TRBV7-2,12,TGTGCCAGCAGCCCCGAGGGGAACGAGCAGTACTTC,CASSPEGNEQYF
NA,NA,TRBJ2-7,TRBV6-6,14,TGTGCCAGCAGTTACCCCGACAGCTCCTACGAGCAGTACTTC,CASSYPDSSYEQYF
TRBD2,once,TRBJ2-7,TRBV5-8,17,TGTGCCAGCAGCCAAGACGGCCAGCGGGGGACCTCCTACGAGCAGTACTTC,CASSQDGQRGTSYEQYF
NA,NA,TRBJ2-7,TRBV7-2,16,TGTGCCAGCAGCCCAAAGGGGGGGACAGGTTCCTACGAGCAGTACTTC,CASSPKGGTGSYEQYF
NA,few,TRBJ2-2,TRBV5-1,14,TGCGCCAGCAGCCAAGCTACGGTCACCGGGGAGCTGTTTTTT,CASSQATVTGELFF